Only a few counts were recorded for the clone carrying this T cell receptor (beta chain). Its antigen is as yet unknown. Relative to the germline gene, one junction end is altered; a read error may explain this. In germline, CDR1 is SGHTA, CDR2 FQGTGA. The CDR3 contains 16 residues. The data belong to a study of T cells in Graves' hyperthyroidism and ophthalmopathy. Study observations and caveats: The model's output predicted ophthalmopathy at a median of about 6.5 months prior to onset.

Amplified TCR beta CDR3 regions came from RNA transcripts. First-round RT-PCR of the TCR CDR3 relied on the HTBI primer set. A single record per CDR3 protein comes from TCRdb applying MiXCR to the multiplex PCR reads. The sample yields more than 350,000 distinct CDR3 sequences, approximately 18% seen once. The sequenced material came from blood. The clonotype was recovered from a woman in her 30s with Graves' hyperthyroidism that later progressed to Graves' ophthalmopathy. V and J are TRBV7-3 and TRBJ2-1, with D maybe TRBD1 (5 bases). CDR3 DNA: TGTGCCGGCAGGGCGCTCGTTTGTATCCCCTACAATGAGCAGTTCTTC. Amino acid sequence: CAGRALVCIPYNEQFF.